This T cell receptor beta chain was found in a study of T-cell reconstitution after alpha-beta-depleted transplantation in children. Study outcomes and limitations: In patients about two months after transplant, alpha-beta T cells reportedly arose from several hundred expanded graft clones.

For TCRbeta, the library was prepared with unique molecular identifiers. One entry per CDR3 protein results from TCRdb running MiXCR on the PCR reads. The top ten clones hold 2.2% of a sample with 500,000 to 650,000 distinct CDR3 sequences, 10% to 15% of them seen once. This CDR3 contains 15 residues. Looked up from germline, CDR1 is SGHAT and CDR2 is FQNNGV. With 1 base removed from V and 6 bases from J, the gap between germline ends came to 16 bases. Comments on this clonotype: The antigen remains unidentified.

Sequences were derived from PBMCs, mostly from graft donor cells, sampled 360 days after TCRalphabeta/CD19-depleted stem cell transplant. This clonotype originated in a male patient between 5 and 17 years old who had a stem cell transplant for acute myeloid leukemia, so the T cells may come from the graft donor. The V gene is TRBV11-2, the J gene TRBJ2-7; tentative D call: TRBD2 (6 bases). The CDR3 DNA reads TGTGCCAGCAGCTTAGTCGTCGGGAGTCCGAGCGAGCAGTACTTC. It codes for CASSLVVGSPSEQYF.